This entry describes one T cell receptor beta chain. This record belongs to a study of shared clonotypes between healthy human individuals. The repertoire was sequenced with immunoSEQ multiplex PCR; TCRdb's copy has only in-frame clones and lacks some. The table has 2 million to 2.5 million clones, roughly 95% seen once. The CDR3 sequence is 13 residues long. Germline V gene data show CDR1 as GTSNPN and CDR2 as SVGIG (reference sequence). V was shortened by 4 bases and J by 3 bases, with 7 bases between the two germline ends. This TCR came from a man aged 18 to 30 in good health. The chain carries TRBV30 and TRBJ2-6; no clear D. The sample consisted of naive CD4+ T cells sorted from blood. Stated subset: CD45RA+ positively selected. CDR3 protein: CAWTSFGANVLTF. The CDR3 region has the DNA TGTGCCTGGACCTCCTTTGGGGCCAACGTCCTGACTTTC.